The 17 T cell receptor beta chains below all came from one sample that was sequenced in a study of cytomegalovirus exposure and HLA in healthy donors. PCR used 60 Vbeta primers and 13 Jbeta primers. Assay: immunoSEQ multiplex PCR; the TCRdb copy retains only in-frame clones and omits some. Here the sample table reports tens of thousands of clones. The specimen was PBMCs. These receptors originate from a man aged 18 to 35 in good health and CMV-seropositive.

The V call is TRBV6-1, the J call TRBJ1-6, with 8 bases that match TRBD1. The CDR3 length is 15 residues. The germline CDR1 and CDR2 sequences are MNHNS and SASEGT. The trim removed 5 bases at V and 7 bases at J, leaving 7 bases unmatched. CDR3 amino acids: CASSRTGFNNSPLHF. The CDR3 bases are TGTGCCAGCAGTAGGACAGGGTTTAACAATTCACCCCTCCACTTT.

J is TRBJ1-5 and V is TRBV19; weak D call: TRBD1 (5 bases). Germline assignment: CDR1 LNHDA and CDR2 SQIVND (reference sequence). V dropped 7 bases and J dropped 0 bases, with 19 bases sitting between them. The CDR3 length is 17 residues. The CDR3 reads CASTSGWGDYSNQPQHF. CDR3 DNA: TGTGCCAGTACCTCGGGTTGGGGGGACTATAGCAATCAGCCCCAGCATTTT. The full variable domain, its missing parts supplied by reference TRBV19 and TRBJ1-5, is DGGITQSPKYLFRKEGQNVTLSCEQNLNHDAMYWYRQDPGQGLRLIYYSQIVNDFQKGDIAEGYSVSREKKESFPLTVTSAQKNPTAFYLCASTSGWGDYSNQPQHFGDGTRLSIL.

CDR3 protein: CATSSRLAGGYEQYF. In DNA form, the CDR3 reads TGTGCCACCAGCAGTCGGCTAGCGGGAGGGTACGAGCAGTACTTC. This chain joins TRBV15 and TRBJ2-7; 12 nucleotides line up with TRBD2. This CDR3 is 15 amino acids long. In germline, CDR1 is LNHNV, CDR2 YYDKDF (reference sequence). With V trimmed by 3 bases and J by 4 bases, 4 bases remained unmatched.

V usage is TRBV5-8 and J usage is TRBJ1-1, with 10 nucleotides matching TRBD1. The CDR3 is made up of 16 amino acids. Germline CDR1 and CDR2: SGHTS and YDEGEE. V shed 3 bases, J shed 5 bases, and the junction held 10 bases outside the gene matches. CDR3 in DNA: TGTGCCAGCAGCTGGGACCGGGACAGGGGTTATACTGAAGCTTTCTTT. Amino acids: CASSWDRDRGYTEAFF.

The CDR3 nucleotides read TGTGCCATCAGTGGTGGCCCATCTAACTATGGCTACACCTTC. It specifies CAISGGPSNYGYTF. The chain combines TRBV10-3 with TRBJ1-2; D gene ambiguous. Germline V gene lookup returns CDR1 ENHRY and CDR2 SYGVKD. V was clipped by 4 bases and J by 0 bases, with 9 bases between them. The CDR3 is 14 amino acids.

V and J are TRBV30 and TRBJ1-3; no definite D call. Trimming shortened V by 3 bases and J by 4 bases, and 7 bases separated the two germline ends. Germline CDR1 GTSNPN, CDR2 SVGIG (reference sequence). The CDR3 runs to 12 residues. In nucleotides, the CDR3 is TGTGCCTGGAGATTCTCGGGAAACACCATATATTTT. It yields the protein CAWRFSGNTIYF.

The genes are TRBV15 and TRBJ1-5, with D hard to call. The CDR3 is 15 residues long. Looked up from germline, CDR1 is LNHNV and CDR2 is YYDKDF (reference sequence). V dropped 0 bases and J dropped 1 base, with 7 bases sitting between them. The CDR3 bases are TGTGCCACCAGCAGAGATCCGAGGAGCAATCAGCCCCAGCATTTT. Its protein product is CATSRDPRSNQPQHF.

The rearrangement joins TRBV7-6 to TRBJ2-7; 12 bases map to TRBD1. Germline assignment: CDR1 SGHVS and CDR2 FNYEAQ. Losses at the gene ends were 4 bases for V and 5 bases for J; bases not matched to a gene: 9. This CDR3 has 16 amino acids. The CDR3 spells CASSSGQGALGNEQYF. The CDR3 coding sequence is TGTGCCAGCAGCTCGGGACAGGGGGCGCTGGGGAACGAGCAGTACTTC.

The V gene is TRBV5-1, the J gene TRBJ1-5, with 7 positions matching TRBD1. V was pared by 0 bases and J by 5 bases, with 2 bases of the junction left unmatched. The CDR3 has 14 amino acids. Germline V gene lookup returns CDR1 SGHRS and CDR2 YFSETQ. This CDR3 reads CASSLAGTDQPQHF. The CDR3 bases are TGCGCCAGCAGCTTGGCCGGGACAGATCAGCCCCAGCATTTT.

J is TRBJ2-5 and V is TRBV19; TRBD2 matches at 7 bases. Trimming cost V 9 bases and J 0 bases; bases outside gene matches: 10. This CDR3 region has 15 residues. Germline CDR1 reads LNHDA; CDR2 reads SQIVND (reference sequence). The CDR3 loop is CASRRSGTNQETQYF. The DNA of the CDR3 is TGTGCCAGCCGACGGTCCGGGACTAACCAAGAGACCCAGTACTTC.

The CDR3 DNA reads TGCAGCGTTGGGACAGTCACTGAAGCTTTCTTT. It encodes CSVGTVTEAFF. The genes are TRBV29-1 and TRBJ1-1, with D tentatively TRBD1 (6 bases). The CDR3 is 11 residues long. The germline V gene has CDR1 SQVTM and CDR2 ANQGSEA. The V gene lost 4 bases and the J gene lost 4 bases, with 7 bases spanning the gap.

The V call is TRBV29-1, the J call TRBJ2-2; D uncertain. This CDR3 spans 11 amino acids. V was clipped by 4 bases and J by 10 bases, with 10 bases between them. Germline V gene lookup returns CDR1 SQVTM and CDR2 ANQGSEA. The CDR3 DNA follows: TGCAGCGTTGGCGTTCTAACGGAGCTGTTTTTT. It translates to CSVGVLTELFF.

The genes are TRBV5-1 and TRBJ2-6; 7 bases are a match to TRBD1. The CDR3 is 20 amino acids. Unmatched junction bases numbered 13, after V lost 0 bases and J lost 1 base. The germline gives CDR1 SGHRS, CDR2 YFSETQ. The CDR3, as DNA: TGCGCCAGCAGCTTGGCCTTGCCAGGGACAGTTTGGTCTGGGGCCAACGTCCTGACTTTC. Its translation: CASSLALPGTVWSGANVLTF. Based on the CDR3 plus reference TRBV5-1 and TRBJ2-6, the full variable domain is KAGVTQTPRYLIKTRGQQVTLSCSPISGHRSVSWYQQTPGQGLQFLFEYFSETQRNKGNFPGRFSGRQFSNSRSEMNVSTLELGDSALYLCASSLALPGTVWSGANVLTFGAGSRLTVL.

The V gene is TRBV4-1, the J gene TRBJ2-7; 11 bases fit TRBD2. CDR3 size: 15 residues. With V trimmed by 3 bases and J by 4 bases, 5 bases remained unmatched. CDR1 and CDR2 (germline): MGHRA, YSYEKL. DNA for the CDR3: TGCGCCAGCAGCCACTTGACTAGCGGGATTTACGAGCAGTACTTC. Amino acids: CASSHLTSGIYEQYF.

The CDR3 nucleotides are TGCAGTGCTAGAGCCCCGGAAGCTTTCTTT. Protein product: CSARAPEAFF. V and J are TRBV20-1 and TRBJ1-1; no reliable D call. V lost 1 base to trimming and J lost 8 bases, with 5 bases between them. Germline assignment: CDR1 DFQATT and CDR2 SNEGSKA (reference sequence). The CDR3 has 10 amino acids.

As DNA, the CDR3 is TGTGCCAGCAGTGAATATGACGGGTACGAGCAGTACTTC. This encodes CASSEYDGYEQYF. This chain links TRBV25-1 with TRBJ2-7; no reliable D call. The V gene's germline CDR1 is MGHDK and CDR2 SYGVNS. CDR3 length: 13 residues. V was pared by 0 bases and J by 4 bases, with 7 bases between.

The chain has TRBV7-9 and TRBJ2-2; tentative D call: TRBD1 (6 bases). V dropped 2 bases and J dropped 6 bases, with 13 bases sitting between them. The germline gives CDR1 SEHNR, CDR2 FQNEAQ (reference sequence). The CDR3 has 15 amino acids. The CDR3 region is CASSLYREFSGELFF. Here the CDR3 DNA reads TGTGCCAGCAGCTTATACAGGGAATTCTCCGGGGAGCTGTTTTTT.